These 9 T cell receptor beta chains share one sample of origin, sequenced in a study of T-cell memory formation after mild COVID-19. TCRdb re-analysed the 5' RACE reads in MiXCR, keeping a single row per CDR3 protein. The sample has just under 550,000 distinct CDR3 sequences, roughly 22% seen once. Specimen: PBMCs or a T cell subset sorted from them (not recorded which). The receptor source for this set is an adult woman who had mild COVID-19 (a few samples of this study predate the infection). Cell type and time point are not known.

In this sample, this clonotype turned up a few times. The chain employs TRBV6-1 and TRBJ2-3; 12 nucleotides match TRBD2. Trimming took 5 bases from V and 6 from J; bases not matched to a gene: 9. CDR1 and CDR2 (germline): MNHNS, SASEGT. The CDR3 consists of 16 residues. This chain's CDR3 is CASSPGLAGGSDTQYF. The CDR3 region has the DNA TGTGCCAGCAGTCCGGGGCTAGCGGGAGGGAGCGATACGCAGTATTTT.

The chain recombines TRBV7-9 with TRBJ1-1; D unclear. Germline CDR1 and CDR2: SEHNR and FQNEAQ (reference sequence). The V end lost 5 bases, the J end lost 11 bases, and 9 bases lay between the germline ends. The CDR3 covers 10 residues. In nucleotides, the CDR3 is TGTGCCAGCAGCCCGCCGTTTGCTTTCTTT. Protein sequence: CASSPPFAFF.

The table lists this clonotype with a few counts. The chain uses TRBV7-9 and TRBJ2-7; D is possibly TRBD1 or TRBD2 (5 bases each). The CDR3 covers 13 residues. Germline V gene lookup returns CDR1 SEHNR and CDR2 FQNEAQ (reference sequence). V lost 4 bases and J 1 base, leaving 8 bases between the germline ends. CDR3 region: CASSWGPSYEQYF. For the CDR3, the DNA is TGTGCCAGCAGCTGGGGACCTTCCTACGAGCAGTACTTC.

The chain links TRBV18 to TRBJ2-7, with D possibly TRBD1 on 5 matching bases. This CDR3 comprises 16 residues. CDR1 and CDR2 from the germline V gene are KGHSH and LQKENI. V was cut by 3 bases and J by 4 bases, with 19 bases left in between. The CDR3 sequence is CASSPFSRTQLYEQYF. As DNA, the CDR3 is TGTGCCAGCTCACCTTTTTCGAGGACACAGCTTTACGAGCAGTACTTC.

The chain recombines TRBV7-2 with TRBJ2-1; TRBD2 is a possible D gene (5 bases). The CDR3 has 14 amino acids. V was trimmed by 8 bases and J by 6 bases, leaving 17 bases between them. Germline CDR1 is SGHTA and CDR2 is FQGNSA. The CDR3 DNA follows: TGTGCCAGCGGGAGATGGGCCCTACGCAATGAGCAGTTCTTC. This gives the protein CASGRWALRNEQFF.

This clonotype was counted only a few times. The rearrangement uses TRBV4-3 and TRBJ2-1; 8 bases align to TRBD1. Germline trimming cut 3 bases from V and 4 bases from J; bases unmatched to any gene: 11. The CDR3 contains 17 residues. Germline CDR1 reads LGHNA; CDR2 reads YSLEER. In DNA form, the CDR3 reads TGCGCCAGCAGCCATGCCACCGGGGACAGGTTTTACAATGAGCAGTTCTTC. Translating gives CASSHATGDRFYNEQFF.

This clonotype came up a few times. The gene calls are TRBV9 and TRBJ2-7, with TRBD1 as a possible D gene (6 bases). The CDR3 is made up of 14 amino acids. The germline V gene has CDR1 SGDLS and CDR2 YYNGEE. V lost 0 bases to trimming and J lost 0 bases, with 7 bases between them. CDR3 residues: CASSVGQASYEQYF. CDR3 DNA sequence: TGTGCCAGCAGCGTAGGACAGGCCTCCTACGAGCAGTACTTC. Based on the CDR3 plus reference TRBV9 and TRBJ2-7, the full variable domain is DSGVTQTPKHLITATGQRVTLRCSPRSGDLSVYWYQQSLDQGLQFLIQYYNGEERAKGNILERFSAQQFPDLHSELNLSSLELGDSALYFCASSVGQASYEQYFGPGTRLTVT.

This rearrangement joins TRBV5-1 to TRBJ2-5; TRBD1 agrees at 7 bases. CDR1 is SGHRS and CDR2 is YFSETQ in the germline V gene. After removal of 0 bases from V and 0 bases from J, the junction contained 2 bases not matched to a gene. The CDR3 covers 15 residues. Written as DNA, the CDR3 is TGCGCCAGCAGCTTGGCCGACAGGGACCAAGAGACCCAGTACTTC. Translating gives CASSLADRDQETQYF. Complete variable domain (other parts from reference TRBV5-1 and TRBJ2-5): KAGVTQTPRYLIKTRGQQVTLSCSPISGHRSVSWYQQTPGQGLQFLFEYFSETQRNKGNFPGRFSGRQFSNSRSEMNVSTLELGDSALYLCASSLADRDQETQYFGPGTRLLVL.

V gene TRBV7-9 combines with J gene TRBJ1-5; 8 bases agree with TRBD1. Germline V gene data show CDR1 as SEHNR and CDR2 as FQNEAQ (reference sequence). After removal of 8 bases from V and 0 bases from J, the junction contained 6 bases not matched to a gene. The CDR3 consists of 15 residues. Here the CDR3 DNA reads TGTGCCAGCCAAGGACAGGGACCTAGCAATCAGCCCCAGCATTTT. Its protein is CASQGQGPSNQPQHF.